These 4 T cell receptor beta chains originate from one sample sequenced in a study of T cell repertoires in cytomegalovirus infection. TCRdb processed the reads anew with MiXCR; each CDR3 protein has one entry. The table includes about 130,000 distinct CDR3 sequences, roughly 9% detected once. Sequencing input: PBMCs. All receptors derive from a human donor in good health (CMV status not recorded). Some clones in this sample may be carry-over from other donors' samples.

This clonotype was seen ten or more times. The gene calls are TRBV4-3 and TRBJ1-4; possible D gene TRBD1, 6 bases. CDR1 and CDR2 (germline): LGHNA, YSLEER. Trimming shortened V by 3 bases and J by 7 bases, and 15 bases separated the two germline ends. The CDR3 consists of 15 residues. The CDR3 DNA sequence: TGCGCCAGCAGCCAGCGAGGCAGGGGTGTTGAAAAACTGTTTTTT. It is translated as CASSQRGRGVEKLFF.

The CDR3 spells CASIQGGGWPQHF. CDR3 sequence (DNA): TGTGCCAGCATTCAGGGGGGGGGCTGGCCCCAGCATTTT. The rearrangement uses TRBV28 and TRBJ1-5; 7 bases are shared with TRBD1. The V segment lost 7 bases and the J segment 9 bases; nucleotides outside the gene matches: 9. The CDR3 length is 13 residues. Germline V gives CDR1 MDHEN, CDR2 SYDVKM.

This clonotype was picked up many times. This chain connects TRBV7-2 to TRBJ1-1; D is perhaps TRBD1 (6 bases). Germline V gene sequence: CDR1 SGHTA, CDR2 FQGNSA. This CDR3 has 12 amino acids. Trimming removed 4 bases from V and 5 bases from J, with 8 bases in between. The CDR3 coding sequence is TGTGCCAGCAGCTGGACAGTGACTGAAGCTTTCTTT. The encoded protein is CASSWTVTEAFF.

This clonotype was counted ten times or more. The CDR3 nucleotides read TGTGCCAGCAGCGTTCTTCAAACTCTTGACCCACTGGCTGGGGCCAACGTCCTGACTTTC. Its translation: CASSVLQTLDPLAGANVLTF. The rearrangement links TRBV9 to TRBJ2-6, with D unclear. This CDR3 is 20 amino acids long. V lost 2 bases to trimming and J lost 2 bases, with 23 bases between them. Germline V lookup: CDR1 SGDLS, CDR2 YYNGEE. Drawing the rest from reference TRBV9 and TRBJ2-6, the complete variable domain is DSGVTQTPKHLITATGQRVTLRCSPRSGDLSVYWYQQSLDQGLQFLIQYYNGEERAKGNILERFSAQQFPDLHSELNLSSLELGDSALYFCASSVLQTLDPLAGANVLTFGAGSRLTVL.